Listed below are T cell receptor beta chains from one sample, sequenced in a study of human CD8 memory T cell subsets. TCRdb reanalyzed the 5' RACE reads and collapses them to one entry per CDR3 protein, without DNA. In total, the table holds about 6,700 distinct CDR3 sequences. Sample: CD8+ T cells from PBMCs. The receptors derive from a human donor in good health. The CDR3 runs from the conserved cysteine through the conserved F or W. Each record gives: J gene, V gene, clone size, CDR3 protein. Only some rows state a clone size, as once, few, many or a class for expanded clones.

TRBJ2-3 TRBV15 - CATSRDREDTQYF
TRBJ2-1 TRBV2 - CASIGTSGSNEQFF
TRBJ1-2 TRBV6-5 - CASSQGANNYGYTF
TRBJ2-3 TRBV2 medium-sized CASSGAGAGTDTQYF
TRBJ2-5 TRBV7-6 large CASSLVGHRQETQYF
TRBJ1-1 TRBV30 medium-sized CAWSVHRATEAFF
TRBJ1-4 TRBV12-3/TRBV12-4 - CASSFLDSGGGLFF
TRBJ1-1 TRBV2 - CASSSGVVTEAFF
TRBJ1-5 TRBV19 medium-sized CASSMAVHQPQHF
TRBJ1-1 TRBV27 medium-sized CASSLQMNTEAFF
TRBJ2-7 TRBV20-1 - CSAQASGSKLHEQYF
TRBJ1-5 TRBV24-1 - CATSDRDRHQMDQPQHF
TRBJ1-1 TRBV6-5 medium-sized CASSYSKGNTEAFF
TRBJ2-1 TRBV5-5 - CASSLEMGLRDEQFF
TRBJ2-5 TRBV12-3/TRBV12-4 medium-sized CASSFSDGGETQYF
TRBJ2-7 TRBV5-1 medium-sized CASSTRTGAYEQYF
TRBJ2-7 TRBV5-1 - CASSLNGRDYEQYF
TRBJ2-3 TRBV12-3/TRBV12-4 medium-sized CASLRRYPSTDTQYF
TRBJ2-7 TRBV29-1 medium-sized CSVEEGQGFEQYF
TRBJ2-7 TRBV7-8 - CASSSQAYEQYF
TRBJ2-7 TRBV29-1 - CSVGWEGYEQYF
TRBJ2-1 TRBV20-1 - CSASATSGDYNEQFF
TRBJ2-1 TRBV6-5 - CASSYDDNEQFF
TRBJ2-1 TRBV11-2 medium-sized CASSLEASGLAGEQFF